The 10 T cell receptor beta chains below were found in one sample sequenced in a study of blood T cell repertoires in COVID-19. Generated by immunoSEQ multiplex PCR, the TCRdb table keeps only in-frame clones and is missing some. The profile shows fewer than 150,000 clones, around 85% of them singletons. Material for sequencing was peripheral blood. These receptor sequences come from a woman aged 45-60 years with acute or convalescent COVID-19.

The chain has TRBV27 and TRBJ2-6, with D possibly being TRBD2 (7 bases). This CDR3 has 15 residues. Between the trimmed V and J ends, which lost 7 bases and 4 bases, there was a span of 14 bases. The germline V gene has CDR1 MNHEY and CDR2 SMNVEV (reference sequence). The CDR3 bases are TGTGCCAGCACCTCCGCGGGGGCCGGGGCCAACGTCCTGACTTTC. Protein sequence: CASTSAGAGANVLTF.

The chain employs TRBV6-5 and TRBJ1-2; 9 bases line up with TRBD1. Germline V gene data show CDR1 as MNHEY and CDR2 as SVGAGI. V shed 5 bases and J 7 bases; nucleotides not matched to a gene: 11. The CDR3 has 15 residues. The CDR3 DNA is TGTGCCAGCAGTCAAACTCCGGGACAGGGCACTGGCTACACCTTC. Protein sequence: CASSQTPGQGTGYTF.

The J gene is TRBJ1-1, the V gene TRBV6-5; D gene ambiguous. The V end was cut by 6 bases, the J end by 3 bases, with 14 bases between. CDR1 is MNHEY, CDR2 SVGAGI, per germline. The CDR3 length is 14 residues. This CDR3 reads CASSREAGDTEAFF. CDR3 bases: TGTGCCAGCAGCCGAGAAGCGGGCGACACTGAAGCTTTCTTT.

V usage is TRBV30 and J usage is TRBJ1-1; 8 bases fit TRBD1. The V segment lost 0 bases and the J segment 5 bases; nucleotides outside the gene matches: 11. Germline V gene sequence: CDR1 GTSNPN, CDR2 SVGIG (reference sequence). CDR3 length: 16 amino acids. For the CDR3, the DNA is TGTGCCTGGAGTGTACACAGGGGGGGCCGAAGGACTGAAGCTTTCTTT. It encodes CAWSVHRGGRRTEAFF.

This chain joins TRBV11-2 and TRBJ1-6; D is perhaps TRBD1 (6 bases). The CDR3 length is 15 residues. Germline CDR1 reads SGHAT; CDR2 reads FQNNGV. The V end lost 5 bases, the J end lost 8 bases, and 16 bases lay between the germline ends. This chain's CDR3 is CASSPKTGIHSPLHF. The CDR3 bases are TGTGCCAGCAGCCCGAAGACAGGAATCCATTCACCCCTCCACTTT.

The chain has TRBV10-3 and TRBJ2-3, with TRBD2 as a possible D gene (5 bases). CDR1 and CDR2 from the germline V gene are ENHRY and SYGVKD. Trimming stripped 6 bases from V and 8 bases from J, with 9 bases between. This CDR3 region has 11 residues. The CDR3 nucleotides are TGTGCCATCAGGGGAGAGGGTACGCAGTATTTT. This codes for CAIRGEGTQYF.

The chain recombines TRBV9 with TRBJ1-1; 7 bases fit TRBD1. This CDR3 has 16 amino acids. The J segment lost 6 bases and the V segment lost 0 bases, leaving 11 bases of the junction unmatched. Per the germline V gene, CDR1 is SGDLS and CDR2 is YYNGEE. CDR3 region: CASSVGLVGTDAEAFF. The CDR3 coding sequence is TGTGCCAGCAGCGTAGGGCTCGTTGGGACAGACGCTGAAGCTTTCTTT. Variable domain in full (rest from reference TRBV9 and TRBJ1-1): DSGVTQTPKHLITATGQRVTLRCSPRSGDLSVYWYQQSLDQGLQFLIQYYNGEERAKGNILERFSAQQFPDLHSELNLSSLELGDSALYFCASSVGLVGTDAEAFFGQGTRLTVV.

The chain uses TRBV19 and TRBJ1-5, with TRBD1 as a possible D gene (5 bases). The CDR3 is made up of 15 amino acids. Germline V gives CDR1 LNHDA, CDR2 SQIVND (reference sequence). Trimming removed 5 bases from V and 3 bases from J, with 14 bases in between. The CDR3 nucleotides are TGTGCCAGTAGTCCCGACAGATCTTTCAATCAGCCCCAGCATTTT. It is translated as CASSPDRSFNQPQHF.

The count of this clone is one. V usage is TRBV28 and J usage is TRBJ1-6; unclear D gene. This CDR3 is 16 amino acids long. V was shortened by 4 bases and J by 6 bases, with 16 bases between the two germline ends. CDR1 and CDR2 from the germline V gene are MDHEN and SYDVKM. DNA of the CDR3: TGTGCCAGCAGTTCAACGAGTACCGTCCTTAATTCACCCCTCCACTTT. Its protein product is CASSSTSTVLNSPLHF.

This rearrangement joins TRBV28 to TRBJ1-1; 10 nucleotides line up with TRBD1. Germline V CDR1 and CDR2: MDHEN, SYDVKM. There are 16 residues in the CDR3. Losses at the gene ends were 5 bases for V and 3 bases for J; bases not matched to a gene: 9. This CDR3 is CASSPPPGQGYTEAFF. The CDR3 DNA follows: TGTGCCAGCAGTCCCCCTCCGGGACAGGGGTACACTGAAGCTTTCTTT.